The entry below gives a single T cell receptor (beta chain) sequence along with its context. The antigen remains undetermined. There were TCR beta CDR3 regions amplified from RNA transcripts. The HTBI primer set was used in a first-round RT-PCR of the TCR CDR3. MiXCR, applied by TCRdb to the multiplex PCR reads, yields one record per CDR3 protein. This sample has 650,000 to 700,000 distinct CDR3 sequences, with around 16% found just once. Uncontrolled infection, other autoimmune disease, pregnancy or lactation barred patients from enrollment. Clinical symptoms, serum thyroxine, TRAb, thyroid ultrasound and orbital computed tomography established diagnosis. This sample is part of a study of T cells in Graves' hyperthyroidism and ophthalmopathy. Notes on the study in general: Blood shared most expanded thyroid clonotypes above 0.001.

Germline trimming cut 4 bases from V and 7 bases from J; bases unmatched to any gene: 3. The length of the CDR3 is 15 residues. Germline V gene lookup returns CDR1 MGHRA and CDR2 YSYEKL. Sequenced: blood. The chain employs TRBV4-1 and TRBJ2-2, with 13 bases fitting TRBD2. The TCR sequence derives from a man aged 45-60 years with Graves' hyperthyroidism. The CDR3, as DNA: TGCGCCAGCAGCCGACTAGCGGGAGGTGGCGGGGAGCTGTTTTTT. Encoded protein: CASSRLAGGGGELFF.